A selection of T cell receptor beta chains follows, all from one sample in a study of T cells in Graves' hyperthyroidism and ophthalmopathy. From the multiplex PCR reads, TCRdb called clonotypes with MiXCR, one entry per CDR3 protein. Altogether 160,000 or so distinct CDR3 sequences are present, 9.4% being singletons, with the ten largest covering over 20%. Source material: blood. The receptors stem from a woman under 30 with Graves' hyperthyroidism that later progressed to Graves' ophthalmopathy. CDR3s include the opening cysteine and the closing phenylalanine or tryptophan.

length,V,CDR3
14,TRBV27,CASSLTGSLYEQYF
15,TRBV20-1,CSAGGARATNEKLFF
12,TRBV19,CASSDRDYGYTF
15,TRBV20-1,CSARDPGISRGEQYF
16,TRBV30,CAWSRLAGGLQETQYF
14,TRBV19,CASRAQNSNQPQHF
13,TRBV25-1,CASAGQGASPLHF
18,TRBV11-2,CASSFPRAGTGSYNEQFF
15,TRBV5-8,CASSLEGLAGDGEYF
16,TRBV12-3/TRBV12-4,CASSLAALEPNTEAFF
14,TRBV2,CASKRTENTGELFF
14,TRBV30,CAWNGPGDGETQYF
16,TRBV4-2,CASSQQLAGGGNEQFF
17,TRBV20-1,CSAVTHAGGLSNQPQHF
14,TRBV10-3,CAIGERGTYNEQFF
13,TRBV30,CAWSVHFGNTIYF
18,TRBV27,CASSPFLAGGPLDNEQFF
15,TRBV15,CATSRDLGRAYEQYF
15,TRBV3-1,CASSQPTGGLYGYTF
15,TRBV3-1,CASSQNVDGANVLTF
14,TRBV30,CAWSPGQGAIGYTF
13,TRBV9,CASSVRSDTEAFF
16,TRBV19,CASSILAGGTYNEQFF
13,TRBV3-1,CASSQTGNRGYTF
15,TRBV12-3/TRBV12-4,CASSFGGGSSVTQYF
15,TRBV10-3,CAIKGPGGAGDEQYF
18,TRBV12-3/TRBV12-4,CASSLSSGGVKYQETQYF
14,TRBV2,CASTQTGRFGGYTF
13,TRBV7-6,CASSLGINSPLHF
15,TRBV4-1,CASSQEFSVSWGYTF
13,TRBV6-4,CASSQDDRGEQFF
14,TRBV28,CASRTPGQTYGYTF
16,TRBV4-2,CASSQGGGAYNSPLHF
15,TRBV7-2,CASSLAYTSRETQYF
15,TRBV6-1,CASSEDPTGGYEQYF
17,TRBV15,CATSRERLAGIYNEQFF
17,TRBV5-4,CASSWGLATGSTDTQYF
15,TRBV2,CASTAGLALTDTQYF
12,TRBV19,CASSRRRTEAFF
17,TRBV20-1,CSAREGGASSYNSPLHF
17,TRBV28,CASIWGAERNWNTEAFF
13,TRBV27,CASSSRTDRVRFF
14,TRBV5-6,CASSLVGLLYEQYF
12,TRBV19,CASSIESGGLFF
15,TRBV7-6,CASSLAQGEGEKLFF
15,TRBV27,CASKWTGGDTGELFF
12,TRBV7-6,CASSAPGTEAFF
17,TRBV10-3,CAISEGARWTSADTQYF
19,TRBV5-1,CASSLVSAGNAASNQPQHF
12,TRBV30,CAWSVVGDTQYF